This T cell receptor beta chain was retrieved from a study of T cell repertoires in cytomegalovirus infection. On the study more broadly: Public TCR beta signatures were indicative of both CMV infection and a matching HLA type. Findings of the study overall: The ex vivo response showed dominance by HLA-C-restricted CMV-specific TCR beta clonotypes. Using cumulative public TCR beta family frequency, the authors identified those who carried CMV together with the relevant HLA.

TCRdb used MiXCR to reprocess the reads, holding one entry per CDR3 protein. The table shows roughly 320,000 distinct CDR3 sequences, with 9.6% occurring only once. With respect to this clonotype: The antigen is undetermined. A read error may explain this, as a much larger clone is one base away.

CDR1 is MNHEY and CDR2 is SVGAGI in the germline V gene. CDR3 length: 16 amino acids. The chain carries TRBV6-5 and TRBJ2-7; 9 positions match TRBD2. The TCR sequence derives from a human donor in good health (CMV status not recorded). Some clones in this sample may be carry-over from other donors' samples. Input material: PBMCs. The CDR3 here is CAGSRGGRGGKYEQYF. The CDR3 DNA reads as TGTGCCGGCAGTCGGGGGGGGCGGGGGGGCAAGTACGAGCAGTACTTC.